This passage covers 27 T cell receptor beta chains from one sample sequenced in a study of post-analysis software for immune sequencing data. Findings of the study overall: In patients, about five TRBV segments were more frequent than in controls, with TRBV5-6, TRBV5-1 and TRBV20-1 among them.

No antigen is known for these receptors. Researchers reported that TCR beta cDNA libraries carried unique molecular identifiers. One entry per CDR3 protein results from TCRdb running MiXCR on the PCR reads. The profile shows hundreds of thousands of distinct CDR3 sequences, 55% to 60% of them singletons. Sequenced sample: blood. The source of these receptors is a girl aged 2-10 years with multiple sclerosis.

This sequence joins TRBV20-1 and TRBJ2-7; possible D gene TRBD1, 5 bases. V was trimmed by 4 bases and J by 3 bases, leaving 13 bases between them. This CDR3 has 13 amino acids. Germline V gene lookup returns CDR1 DFQATT and CDR2 SNEGSKA (reference sequence). The CDR3 DNA reads as TGCAGTGCTACGAGGACATCTGACTACGAGCAGTACTTC. Amino acids: CSATRTSDYEQYF.

V usage is TRBV7-6 and J usage is TRBJ1-2, with D perhaps matching TRBD1 (6 bases). Germline V gene data show CDR1 as SGHVS and CDR2 as FNYEAQ. V lost 5 bases and J 6 bases, leaving 10 bases between the germline ends. The CDR3 length is 12 residues. The DNA of the CDR3 is TGTGCCAGCAGCGCCTACAGGGATGGCTACACCTTC. Translating gives CASSAYRDGYTF.

The CDR3 is CSARQQGGLGGYTF. Written as DNA, the CDR3 is TGCAGTGCTAGGCAACAGGGCGGGCTTGGTGGCTACACCTTC. The gene calls are TRBV20-1 and TRBJ1-2; TRBD1 is a possible D gene (6 bases). Germline CDR1 is DFQATT and CDR2 is SNEGSKA (reference sequence). Trimming stripped 3 bases from V and 7 bases from J, with 18 bases between. The CDR3 is 14 amino acids.

V gene TRBV20-1 combines with J gene TRBJ2-1; D may be TRBD1 (6 bases). Between the trimmed V and J ends, which lost 5 bases and 6 bases, there was a span of 14 bases. CDR1 is DFQATT and CDR2 is SNEGSKA in the germline V gene (reference sequence). This CDR3 contains 13 residues. The CDR3 DNA is TGCAGTGCTGGGGACACTGTGGCCAATGAGCAGTTCTTC. This sequence encodes CSAGDTVANEQFF.

The chain recombines TRBV30 with TRBJ2-1; D remains ambiguous. CDR3 length: 12 amino acids. Germline CDR1 and CDR2: GTSNPN and SVGIG (reference sequence). V was shortened by 4 bases and J by 3 bases, with 7 bases between the two germline ends. CDR3 in amino acids: CAWIEGYNEQFF. CDR3 nucleotides: TGTGCCTGGATTGAAGGCTACAATGAGCAGTTCTTC.

This clonotype has just a few counts. The chain links TRBV20-1 to TRBJ2-1, with TRBD2 as a possible D gene (5 bases). Germline CDR1 is DFQATT and CDR2 is SNEGSKA (reference sequence). Between the trimmed V and J ends, which lost 1 base and 4 bases, there was a span of 11 bases. The CDR3 spans 14 residues. The CDR3 nucleotides are TGCAGTGCTAGAGGAGGGTTCGGTTACAATGAGCAGTTCTTC. This translates into CSARGGFGYNEQFF.

The chain recombines TRBV12-3 or TRBV12-4 with TRBJ2-7, with TRBD2 matching 9 bases. The CDR3 runs 17 residues. The J segment lost 6 bases and the V segment lost 1 base, leaving 13 bases of the junction unmatched. The CDR3: CASSLGLAGTPPFEQYF. CDR3 sequence (DNA): TGTGCCAGCAGTTTAGGCCTAGCGGGGACCCCGCCCTTCGAGCAGTACTTC.

This chain uses TRBV7-2 with TRBJ2-3; TRBD2 aligns across 13 bases. This CDR3 has 15 amino acids. The V gene's germline CDR1 is SGHTA and CDR2 FQGNSA. The J segment lost 7 bases and the V segment lost 5 bases, leaving 6 bases of the junction unmatched. In DNA, the CDR3 is TGTGCCAGCAGCAAACTAGCGGGGGGGCTAAATACGCAGTATTTT. Translated, it gives CASSKLAGGLNTQYF.

The chain has TRBV5-1 and TRBJ2-7, with D possibly TRBD1 on 5 matching bases. The CDR3 is made up of 15 amino acids. Germline V gene lookup returns CDR1 SGHRS and CDR2 YFSETQ. With 1 base removed from V and 5 bases from J, the gap between germline ends came to 16 bases. CDR3 nucleotide sequence: TGCGCCAGCAGCTTGTCGGCAGGGTTAAGGAACGAGCAGTACTTC. Translating it yields CASSLSAGLRNEQYF.

The chain employs TRBV7-2 and TRBJ2-5; 12 positions match TRBD2. This CDR3 comprises 16 residues. Germline values: CDR1 SGHTA, CDR2 FQGNSA. J lost 7 bases, V lost 5 bases, and 11 bases had no gene match. CDR3 in amino acids: CASSPRTSGVAGTQYF. In DNA form, the CDR3 reads TGTGCCAGCAGCCCTAGGACTAGCGGGGTCGCGGGGACCCAGTACTTC.

This sequence joins TRBV12-3 or TRBV12-4 and TRBJ2-7; tentatively, D is TRBD1 or TRBD2 (5 bases each). This CDR3 region has 13 residues. V was shortened by 7 bases and J by 0 bases, with 10 bases between the two germline ends. CDR3 sequence (DNA): TGTGCCAGCAAGGGACCTAGCTCCTACGAGCAGTACTTC. Amino acids: CASKGPSSYEQYF.

CDR3 sequence (DNA): TGTGCCAGCAGTGAATGGGCAGCCGCTAACTATGGCTACACCTTC. As protein: CASSEWAAANYGYTF. This chain links TRBV6-1 with TRBJ1-2; D remains unclear. Trimming cost V 2 bases and J 0 bases, with 10 bases left between them. Looked up from germline, CDR1 is MNHNS and CDR2 is SASEGT. The CDR3 is 15 residues long.

The chain combines TRBV12-3 or TRBV12-4 with TRBJ2-1, with 8 bases that match TRBD2. The CDR3 runs 15 residues. Trimming took 2 bases from V and 5 from J; bases not matched to a gene: 5. The CDR3 DNA reads TGTGCCAGCAGTTTAAAGCGGGAGTCCCACAATGAGCAGTTCTTC. Its protein product is CASSLKRESHNEQFF.

The sample holds one count of this clonotype. This rearrangement joins TRBV12-3 or TRBV12-4 to TRBJ2-1; TRBD2 matches 10 bases. With V trimmed by 2 bases and J by 3 bases, 4 bases remained unmatched. CDR3 size: 16 residues. In DNA form, the CDR3 reads TGTGCCAGCAGTTTACGTACTAGCGGGAACTACAATGAGCAGTTCTTC. Translation gives CASSLRTSGNYNEQFF.

In this sample, this clonotype turned up a few times. The genes are TRBV7-2 and TRBJ2-5; 10 bases are a match to TRBD2. V dropped 1 base and J dropped 2; count of bases not matched to a gene: 13. The CDR3 has 19 residues. Per the germline V gene, CDR1 is SGHTA and CDR2 is FQGNSA. CDR3 nucleotide sequence: TGTGCCAGCAGCTTAGGGCGACTAGCGGGCCCTGGGGGGCAAGAGACCCAGTACTTC. This encodes CASSLGRLAGPGGQETQYF.

This clonotype showed up just a few times. The V and J genes are TRBV5-1 and TRBJ2-3; a weak D match, TRBD1 (6 bases). V lost 3 bases, J lost 7 bases, and 18 bases lay in between. The CDR3 covers 15 residues. Germline values: CDR1 SGHRS, CDR2 YFSETQ. The CDR3 bases are TGCGCCAGCAGCTCGATTGACAGGCGGCCCAATACGCAGTATTTT. It yields the protein CASSSIDRRPNTQYF.

In nucleotides, the CDR3 is TGTGCCAGCAGTTACTCAGATCGCGGGGGCAATGAGCAGTTCTTC. This gives the protein CASSYSDRGGNEQFF. The chain carries TRBV6-5 and TRBJ2-1; 7 nucleotides match TRBD2. Germline V gene lookup returns CDR1 MNHEY and CDR2 SVGAGI. J lost 6 bases, V lost 0 bases, and 5 bases had no gene match. The CDR3 extends over 15 amino acids.

The V and J genes are TRBV4-3 and TRBJ1-2; possible D gene TRBD1, 5 bases. CDR3 size: 14 residues. V lost 3 bases to trimming and J lost 8 bases, with 16 bases between them. Germline V gene lookup returns CDR1 LGHNA and CDR2 YSLEER. The CDR3 nucleotides are TGCGCCAGCAGCCAGCTGGGGGAGGGATACGGCTACACCTTC. It specifies CASSQLGEGYGYTF.

The V and J genes are TRBV5-5 and TRBJ1-2; D is unclear. Germline lookup yields CDR1 SGHKS and CDR2 YYEKEE (reference sequence). CDR3 length: 14 residues. The germline V and J ends were trimmed by 4 bases and 4 bases, with 14 bases remaining between them. CDR3 sequence reads: CASSPYSVGYGYTF. The CDR3 DNA is TGTGCCAGCAGCCCGTATTCGGTGGGCTATGGCTACACCTTC.

The gene calls are TRBV7-2 and TRBJ2-5; no firm D call. Trimming removed 4 bases at V and 5 bases at J, with 14 bases between. Germline CDR1 and CDR2: SGHTA and FQGNSA. The CDR3 is 14 amino acids. This CDR3 reads CASSYRAVQETQYF. For the CDR3, the DNA is TGTGCCAGCAGCTATAGGGCAGTTCAGGAGACCCAGTACTTC.

J is TRBJ2-3 and V is TRBV27, with D possibly TRBD2 on 7 matching bases. V lost 1 base and J 4 bases, leaving 12 bases between the germline ends. Germline V gene sequence: CDR1 MNHEY, CDR2 SMNVEV (reference sequence). The CDR3 covers 15 residues. The CDR3 sequence: CASSLWGGAADTQYF. DNA for the CDR3: TGTGCCAGCAGTTTATGGGGGGGCGCGGCAGATACGCAGTATTTT.

The chain recombines TRBV5-6 with TRBJ2-7; no firm D call. V was shortened by 3 bases and J by 1 base, with 14 bases between the two germline ends. This CDR3 region has 15 residues. Germline V gene lookup returns CDR1 SGHDT and CDR2 YYEEEE. CDR3 sequence: CASSSGFTSSYEQYF. The CDR3 DNA reads as TGTGCCAGCAGCTCTGGATTTACAAGTTCCTACGAGCAGTACTTC. Full variable domain (outside the CDR3, taken from reference TRBV5-6 and TRBJ2-7): DAGVTQSPTHLIKTRGQQVTLRCSPKSGHDTVSWYQQALGQGPQFIFQYYEEEERQRGNFPDRFSGHQFPNYSSELNVNALLLGDSALYLCASSSGFTSSYEQYFGPGTRLTVT.

This clonotype appeared a single time. The V call is TRBV5-6, the J call TRBJ2-7; D gene unclear. The CDR3 is 14 amino acids. Germline V CDR1 and CDR2: SGHDT, YYEEEE. V was cut by 2 bases and J by 4 bases, with 13 bases left in between. CDR3 loop: CASSFRDTGYEQYV. Written as DNA, the CDR3 is TGTGCCAGCAGCTTTCGAGACACCGGTTACGAGCAGTACGTC.

The CDR3 DNA is TGTGCCAGCAGTGAGGCGGGCCTTGTTCCAGATACGCAGTATTTT. The encoded protein is CASSEAGLVPDTQYF. The rearrangement uses TRBV2 and TRBJ2-3, with D perhaps TRBD2 (5 bases). Germline CDR1 is SNHLY and CDR2 is FYNNEI. V gave up 3 bases and J gave up 4 bases, with 14 bases separating them. This CDR3 comprises 15 residues.

The chain couples TRBV10-3 to TRBJ1-2; TRBD1 aligns across 10 bases. This CDR3 is 18 amino acids long. CDR1 ENHRY and CDR2 SYGVKD come from the germline V gene. Losses at the gene ends were 2 bases for V and 4 bases for J; bases not matched to a gene: 13. The CDR3, as DNA: TGTGCCATCAGTGAGGTTGACAGGGGGCGTCCGACCTCCTATGGCTACACCTTC. It specifies CAISEVDRGRPTSYGYTF.

The J gene is TRBJ1-2, the V gene TRBV12-3 or TRBV12-4; 8 nucleotides match TRBD1. V dropped 7 bases and J dropped 7; count of bases not matched to a gene: 11. The CDR3 sequence is 14 residues long. DNA of the CDR3: TGTGCCAGCACTTTTCTCGACAGGGGAGGTGGCTACACCTTC. This translates into CASTFLDRGGGYTF.

V is TRBV12-3 or TRBV12-4 and J is TRBJ1-2, with TRBD1 identical over 10 bases. This CDR3 region has 15 residues. Trimming at V came to 5 bases and at J to 4 bases, leaving 7 bases not matched to a gene. DNA for the CDR3: TGTGCCAGCAGTCCCGGGACAGGGGACATCTATGGCTACACCTTC. Protein sequence: CASSPGTGDIYGYTF.